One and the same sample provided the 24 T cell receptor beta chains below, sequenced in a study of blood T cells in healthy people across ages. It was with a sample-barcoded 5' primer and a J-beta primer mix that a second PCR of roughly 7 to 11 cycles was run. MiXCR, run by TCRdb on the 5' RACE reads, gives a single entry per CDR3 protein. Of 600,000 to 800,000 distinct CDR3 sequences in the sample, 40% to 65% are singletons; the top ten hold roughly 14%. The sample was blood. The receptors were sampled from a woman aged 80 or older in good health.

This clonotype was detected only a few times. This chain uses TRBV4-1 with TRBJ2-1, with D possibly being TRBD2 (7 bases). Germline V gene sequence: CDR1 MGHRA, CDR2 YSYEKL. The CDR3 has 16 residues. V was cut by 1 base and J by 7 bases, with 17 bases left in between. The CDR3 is CASSQVRGGPGNEQFF. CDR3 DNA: TGCGCCAGCAGCCAAGTCAGGGGAGGGCCCGGGAATGAGCAGTTCTTC.

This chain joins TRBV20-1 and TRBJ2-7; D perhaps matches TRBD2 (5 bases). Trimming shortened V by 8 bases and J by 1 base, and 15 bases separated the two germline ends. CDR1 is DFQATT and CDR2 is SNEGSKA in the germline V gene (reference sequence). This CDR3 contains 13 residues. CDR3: CSTLAGLSYEQYF. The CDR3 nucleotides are TGCAGTACCCTAGCCGGGCTATCCTACGAGCAGTACTTC.

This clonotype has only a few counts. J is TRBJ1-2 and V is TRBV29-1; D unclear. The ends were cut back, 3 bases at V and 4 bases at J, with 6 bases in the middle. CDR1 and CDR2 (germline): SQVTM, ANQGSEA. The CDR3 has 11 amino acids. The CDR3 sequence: CSVESVYGYTF. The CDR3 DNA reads TGCAGCGTTGAGTCAGTCTATGGCTACACCTTC.

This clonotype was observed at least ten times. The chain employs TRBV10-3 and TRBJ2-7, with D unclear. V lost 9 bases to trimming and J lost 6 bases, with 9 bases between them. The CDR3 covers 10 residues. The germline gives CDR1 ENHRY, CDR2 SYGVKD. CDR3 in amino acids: CAIGVVEQYF. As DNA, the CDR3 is TGTGCCATAGGAGTGGTCGAGCAGTACTTC.

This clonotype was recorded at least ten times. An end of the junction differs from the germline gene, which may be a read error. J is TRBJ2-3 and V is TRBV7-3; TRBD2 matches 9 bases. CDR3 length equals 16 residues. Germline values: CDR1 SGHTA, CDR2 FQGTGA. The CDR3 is CASSLNPGTSRDTQYF. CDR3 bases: TGTGCCAGCAGCTTAAACCCCGGGACTAGCAGAGATACGCAGTATTTT. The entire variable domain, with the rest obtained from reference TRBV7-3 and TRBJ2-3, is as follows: GAGVSQTPSNKVTEKGKYVELRCDPISGHTALYWYRQSLGQGPEFLIYFQGTGAADDSGLPNDRFFAVRPEGSVSTLKIQRTERGDSAVYLCASSLNPGTSRDTQYFGPGTRLTVL.

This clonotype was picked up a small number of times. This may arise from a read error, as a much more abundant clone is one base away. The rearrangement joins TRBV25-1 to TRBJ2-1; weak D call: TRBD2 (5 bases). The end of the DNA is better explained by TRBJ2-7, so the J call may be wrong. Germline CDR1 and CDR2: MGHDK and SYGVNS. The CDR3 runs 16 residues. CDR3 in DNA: TGTGCCAGCAGTGAATCGGCGGGCTCCGCCTACAATGAGCAGTACTTC. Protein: CASSESAGSAYNEQYF.

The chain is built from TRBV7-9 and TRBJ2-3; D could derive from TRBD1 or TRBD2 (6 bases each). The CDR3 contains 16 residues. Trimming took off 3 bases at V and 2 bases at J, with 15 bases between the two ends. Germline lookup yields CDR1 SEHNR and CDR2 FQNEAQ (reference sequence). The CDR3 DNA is TGTGCCAGCAGCTTCCGGACTGGGGGGCCCACAGATACGCAGTATTTT. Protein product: CASSFRTGGPTDTQYF.

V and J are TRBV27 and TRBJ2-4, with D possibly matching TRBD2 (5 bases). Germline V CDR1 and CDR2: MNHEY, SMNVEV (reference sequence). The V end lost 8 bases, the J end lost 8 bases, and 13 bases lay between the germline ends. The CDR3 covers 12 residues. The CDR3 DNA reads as TGTGCCAGCCCACTAGGCCGGCACATTCAGTACTTC. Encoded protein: CASPLGRHIQYF.

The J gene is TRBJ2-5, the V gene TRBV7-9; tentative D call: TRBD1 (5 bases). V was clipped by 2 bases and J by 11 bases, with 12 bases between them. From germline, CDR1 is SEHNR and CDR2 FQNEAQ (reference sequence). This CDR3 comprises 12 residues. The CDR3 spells CASSLIEDTQYF. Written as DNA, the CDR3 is TGTGCCAGCAGCTTAATTGAGGACACTCAGTACTTC.

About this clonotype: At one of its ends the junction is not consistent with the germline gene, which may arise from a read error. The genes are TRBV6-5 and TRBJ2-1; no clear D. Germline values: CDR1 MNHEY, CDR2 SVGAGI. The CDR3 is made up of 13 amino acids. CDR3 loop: CASSYDFYNEQFF. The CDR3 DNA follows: TGTGCCAGCAGTTACGACTTCTACAATGAACAGTTCTTC.

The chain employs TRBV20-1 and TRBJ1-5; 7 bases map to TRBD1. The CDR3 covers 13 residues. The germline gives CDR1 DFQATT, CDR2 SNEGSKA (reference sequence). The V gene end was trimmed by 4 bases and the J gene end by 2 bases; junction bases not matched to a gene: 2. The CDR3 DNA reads TGCAGTGCTATCGGACAGGGCAATCAGCCCCAGCATTTT. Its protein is CSAIGQGNQPQHF.

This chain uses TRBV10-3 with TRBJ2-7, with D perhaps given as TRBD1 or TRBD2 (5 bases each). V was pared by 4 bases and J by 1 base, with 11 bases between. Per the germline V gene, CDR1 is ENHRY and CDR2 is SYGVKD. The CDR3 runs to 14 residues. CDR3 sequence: CAISVRDGSYEQYF. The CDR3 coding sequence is TGTGCCATCAGTGTCCGGGACGGGTCCTACGAGCAGTACTTC.

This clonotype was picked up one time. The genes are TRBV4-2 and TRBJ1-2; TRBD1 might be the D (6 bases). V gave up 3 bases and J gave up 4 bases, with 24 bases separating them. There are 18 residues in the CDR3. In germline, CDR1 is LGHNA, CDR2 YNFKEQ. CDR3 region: CASSQARTVASLLYGYTF. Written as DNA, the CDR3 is TGTGCCAGCAGCCAGGCTAGGACAGTGGCGAGCCTACTCTATGGCTACACCTTC.

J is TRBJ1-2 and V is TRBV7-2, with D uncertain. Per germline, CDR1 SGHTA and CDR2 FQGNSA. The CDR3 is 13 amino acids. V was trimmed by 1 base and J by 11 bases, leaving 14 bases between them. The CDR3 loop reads CASSLEPRRDYTF. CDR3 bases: TGTGCCAGCAGCTTAGAGCCCAGGAGGGATTACACCTTC.

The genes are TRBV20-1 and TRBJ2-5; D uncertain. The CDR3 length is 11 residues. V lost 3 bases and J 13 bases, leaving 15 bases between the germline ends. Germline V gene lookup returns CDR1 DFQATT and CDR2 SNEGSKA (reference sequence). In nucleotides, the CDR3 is TGCAGTGCTAGGACCCCGTATCGCCCGTACTTC. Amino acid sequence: CSARTPYRPYF.

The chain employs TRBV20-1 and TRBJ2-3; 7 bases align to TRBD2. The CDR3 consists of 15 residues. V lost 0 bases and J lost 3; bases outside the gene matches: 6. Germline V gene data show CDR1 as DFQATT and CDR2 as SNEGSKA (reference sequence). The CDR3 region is CSAREEGGGTDTQYF. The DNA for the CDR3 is TGCAGTGCTAGAGAGGAGGGCGGGGGAACAGATACGCAGTATTTT.

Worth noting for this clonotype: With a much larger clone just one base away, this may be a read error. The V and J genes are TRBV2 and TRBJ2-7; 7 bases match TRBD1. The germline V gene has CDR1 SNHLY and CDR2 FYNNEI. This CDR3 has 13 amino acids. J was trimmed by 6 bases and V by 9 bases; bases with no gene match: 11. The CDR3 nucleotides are TGTGCCAGGTCGGCAACAGGGGAACGCGAGCAGTACTTC. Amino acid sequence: CARSATGEREQYF.

CDR3 nucleotide sequence: TGTGCCAGCGTCGGCAGGGGAGTGGACATTCAGTACTTC. This sequence encodes CASVGRGVDIQYF. The rearrangement links TRBV2 to TRBJ2-4; the D gene is possibly TRBD1 (6 bases). V shed 8 bases and J shed 8 bases, with 16 bases lying between them. CDR3 length: 13 amino acids. The germline CDR1 and CDR2 sequences are SNHLY and FYNNEI. Together with reference TRBV2 and TRBJ2-4, the CDR3 gives the full variable domain: EPEVTQTPSHQVTQMGQEVILRCVPISNHLYFYWYRQILGQKVEFLVSFYNNEISEKSEIFDDQFSVERPDGSNFTLKIRSTKLEDSAMYFCASVGRGVDIQYFGAGTRLSVL.

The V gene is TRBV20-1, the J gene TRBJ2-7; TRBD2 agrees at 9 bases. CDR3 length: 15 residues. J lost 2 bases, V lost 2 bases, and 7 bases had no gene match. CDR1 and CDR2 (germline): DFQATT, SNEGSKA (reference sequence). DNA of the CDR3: TGCAGTGCTAGACCCCCAGCGGGAGGTCCCTACGAGCAGTACTTC. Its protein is CSARPPAGGPYEQYF.

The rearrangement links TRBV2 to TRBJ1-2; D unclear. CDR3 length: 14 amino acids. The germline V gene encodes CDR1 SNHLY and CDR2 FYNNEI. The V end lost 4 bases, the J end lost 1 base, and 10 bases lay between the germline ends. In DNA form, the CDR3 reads TGTGCCAGCAGTGTAAGGAGGGATAACTATGGCTACACCTTC. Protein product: CASSVRRDNYGYTF.

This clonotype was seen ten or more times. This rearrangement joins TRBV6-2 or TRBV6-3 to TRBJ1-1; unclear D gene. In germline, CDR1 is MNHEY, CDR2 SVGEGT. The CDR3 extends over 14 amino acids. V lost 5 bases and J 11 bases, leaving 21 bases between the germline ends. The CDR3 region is CASSRLLGLPAAFF. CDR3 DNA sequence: TGTGCCAGCAGTCGGCTCCTGGGCCTACCCGCCGCTTTCTTT.

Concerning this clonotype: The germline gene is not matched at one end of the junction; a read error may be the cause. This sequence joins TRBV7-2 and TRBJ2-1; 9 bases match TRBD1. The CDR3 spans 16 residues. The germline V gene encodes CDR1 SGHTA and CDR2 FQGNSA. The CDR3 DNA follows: TGTGTCAGCAGCTTCCAAGGGACAGGGTCCTACAATGAGCAGTTCTTC. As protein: CVSSFQGTGSYNEQFF.

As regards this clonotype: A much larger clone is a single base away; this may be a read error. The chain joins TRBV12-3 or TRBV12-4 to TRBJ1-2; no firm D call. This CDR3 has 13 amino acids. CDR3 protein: CTSSPDTDYGYTF. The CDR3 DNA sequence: TGTACCAGCAGCCCTGACACGGACTATGGCTACACCTTC.

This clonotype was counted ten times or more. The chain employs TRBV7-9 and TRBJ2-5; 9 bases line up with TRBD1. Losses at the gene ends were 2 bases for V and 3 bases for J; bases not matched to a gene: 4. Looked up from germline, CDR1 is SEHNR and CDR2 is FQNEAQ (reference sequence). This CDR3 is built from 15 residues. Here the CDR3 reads CASSLLRQGEETQYF. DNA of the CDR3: TGTGCCAGCAGCTTACTTCGACAGGGGGAAGAGACCCAGTACTTC. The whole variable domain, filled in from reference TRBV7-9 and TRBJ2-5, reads DTGVSQNPRHKITKRGQNVTFRCDPISEHNRLYWYRQTLGQGPEFLTYFQNEAQLEKSRLLSDRFSAERPKGSFSTLEIQRTEQGDSAMYLCASSLLRQGEETQYFGPGTRLLVL.